The present T cell receptor (beta chain) was sequenced within a study of blood T cell repertoires in COVID-19. Study summary: Some COVID-19 samples were acute and others convalescent; all came from the United States, Italy and Spain. From T cells, B-cell-depleted T cells, or PBMCs came the material, which was cDNA or gDNA.

Study processing details: From reference gene primer amplification, estimates of nucleated cell counts were derived. Sequenced by immunoSEQ multiplex PCR; TCRdb stores in-frame clones only, minus some. The V and J calls and clone size come from that table; D and trimming were worked out from the DNA. The sample contains approximately 99,000 clones, about four fifths of which appear only once. This clone is a singleton in its sample. This sequence was found in a woman between 65 and 79 years old with acute or convalescent COVID-19. What was sequenced was peripheral blood.

The CDR3 nucleotides read TGTGCCAGCAGCGTAGGACAGGGGGTTAAGAACACTGAAGCTTTCTTT. It encodes CASSVGQGVKNTEAFF. The chain combines TRBV9 with TRBJ1-1, with TRBD1 matching over 9 bases. The V gene end was trimmed by 0 bases and the J gene end by 1 base; junction bases not matched to a gene: 4. Looked up from germline, CDR1 is SGDLS and CDR2 is YYNGEE. The CDR3 covers 16 residues.